The 4 T cell receptor beta chains in this list originate from one sample, sequenced in a study of T-cell memory formation after mild COVID-19. MiXCR, applied by TCRdb to the 5' RACE reads, yields one record per CDR3 protein. The data show more than 110,000 distinct CDR3 sequences, with 14% seen just once and around 28% held by the top ten. Sequenced material: PBMCs or a T cell subset sorted from them (not recorded which). These receptors all stem from an adult woman who had mild COVID-19 (a few samples of this study predate the infection). Cell type and time point are not known.

This clonotype was found many times. The rearrangement links TRBV12-3 or TRBV12-4 to TRBJ2-3; the match to TRBD2 covers 9 bases. The CDR3 has 15 residues. J lost 1 base, V lost 4 bases, and 3 bases had no gene match. The CDR3 DNA reads as TGTGCCAGCAGTTCGCCTAGCGGGGGCACAGATACGCAGTATTTT. It yields the protein CASSSPSGGTDTQYF.

A few counts support this clonotype. One end of the junction does not line up with germline, which may come from a read error. CDR3 in amino acids: CASSYSGLAGDTQYF. DNA of the CDR3: TGTGCCAGCAGCTACTCGGGACTAGCCGGAGATACGCAGTATTTT. The chain employs TRBV6-5 and TRBJ2-3; 9 bases agree with TRBD2. The length of the CDR3 is 15 residues. CDR1 and CDR2 (germline): MNHEY, SVGAGI.

This rearrangement joins TRBV27 to TRBJ1-1, with no clear D. Trimming took off 8 bases at V and 4 bases at J, with 14 bases between the two ends. CDR3 length equals 13 residues. From germline, CDR1 is MNHEY and CDR2 SMNVEV (reference sequence). Here the CDR3 reads CASSYSQATEAFF. CDR3 nucleotides: TGTGCCAGCTCCTACAGCCAGGCCACTGAAGCTTTCTTT.

Many counts were recorded for this clonotype. V usage is TRBV6-2 or TRBV6-3 and J usage is TRBJ2-1; a weak D match, TRBD2 (6 bases). The length of the CDR3 is 15 residues. Trimming shortened V by 5 bases and J by 0 bases, and 11 bases separated the two germline ends. CDR1 MNHEY and CDR2 SVGEGT come from the germline V gene. In DNA form, the CDR3 reads TGTGCCAGCAGTGTGGACGGGAGCTCCTACAATGAGCAGTTCTTC. Residues: CASSVDGSSYNEQFF.